This T cell receptor beta chain was identified in a study of blood T cell repertoires in COVID-19. At the level of the study: Samples taken during acute and convalescent COVID-19 were collected in the United States, Italy and Spain. PBMCs, B-cell-depleted T cells, or T cells provided the cDNA or gDNA that made up the material.

How the authors handled the data: It was from reference gene primer amplification that nucleated cell counts were estimated. This table comes from immunoSEQ multiplex PCR, and its TCRdb copy is limited to in-frame clones, with some not included. V and J calls and clone size are as listed in that table; D and trimming were resolved from the DNA. The profile covers roughly 140,000 clones, with about nine tenths appearing a single time and about 2.3% taken by the ten largest. The V gene's germline CDR1 is SGHRS and CDR2 YFSETQ. The CDR3 covers 15 residues. The J segment lost 1 base and the V segment lost 4 bases, leaving 5 bases of the junction unmatched.

Sequenced sample: peripheral blood. The chain joins TRBV5-1 to TRBJ2-3, with TRBD1 matching 8 bases. The receptor was derived from a human donor in a cohort sampled during active COVID-19. CDR3 residues: CASSTSGGRTDTQYF. The CDR3 DNA reads as TGCGCCAGCAGCACTTCAGGGGGCCGCACAGATACGCAGTATTTT.